The 9 T cell receptor beta chains reported below all come from one sample, sequenced in a study of blood T cells in healthy people across ages. Combining a sample-barcoded 5' primer with a J-beta primer mix, a second PCR ran for about 6 to 12 cycles. TCRdb processed the 5' RACE reads anew with MiXCR; each CDR3 protein has one entry. The sample has hundreds of thousands of distinct CDR3 sequences; around three fifths are singletons. The specimen sequenced was blood. The receptor set was obtained from a man aged 40-49 years in good health.

This clonotype was recorded once. This sequence joins TRBV6-1 and TRBJ2-4; D is uncertain. The J call could be wrong; TRBJ2-7 is a better fit for the DNA end. The CDR3 is 14 amino acids. The V gene's germline CDR1 is MNHNS and CDR2 SASEGT. CDR3 in amino acids: CASSLDLRTYEQYF. CDR3 nucleotide sequence: TGTGCCAGCAGTTTAGACTTGAGAACCTACGAGCAGTACTTC.

The sample holds many counts of this clonotype. In nucleotides, the CDR3 is TGTGCCAGCAGTGCCCTTGGGGAGACCCAGTACTTC. Translating it yields CASSALGETQYF. The rearrangement uses TRBV27 and TRBJ2-5; D is undetermined. The CDR3 totals 12 residues. Germline V gene lookup returns CDR1 MNHEY and CDR2 SMNVEV (reference sequence). V was cut by 5 bases and J by 5 bases, with 9 bases left in between.

As concerns this clonotype: The junction differs from germline at one of its ends, possibly a read error. This chain uses TRBV4-1 with TRBJ1-6, with unresolved D. This CDR3 is built from 16 residues. Germline V gene sequence: CDR1 MGHRA, CDR2 YSYEKL. The CDR3 reads CASSKESGFPNSPLHF. CDR3 in DNA: TGCGCCAGCAGCAAAGAGTCCGGGTTCCCTAATTCACCCCTCCACTTT.

The rearrangement uses TRBV29-1 and TRBJ2-3; D may match TRBD1 or TRBD2 (5 bases each). This CDR3 spans 14 amino acids. Deletions cut 6 bases from V and 0 bases from J, with 13 bases between. Germline-derived CDR1 and CDR2 are SQVTM and ANQGSEA. The CDR3 DNA reads as TGCAGCGTCCCCGGGGCCAGCAGCACAGATACGCAGTATTTT. Translated: CSVPGASSTDTQYF.

The V call is TRBV12-5, the J call TRBJ2-3; 8 bases are a match to TRBD2. V was clipped by 6 bases and J by 6 bases; unmatched bases: 8. The CDR3 runs to 14 residues. Germline V gene sequence: CDR1 LGHNT, CDR2 FRNRAP. The CDR3 sequence is CASGMAGGGDTQYF. The CDR3 nucleotides read TGTGCTAGTGGAATGGCGGGAGGAGGGGATACGCAGTATTTT.

The V call is TRBV19, the J call TRBJ1-4; no clear D gene. The CDR3 consists of 15 residues. Germline CDR1 and CDR2: LNHDA and SQIVND (reference sequence). The V end lost 2 bases, the J end lost 5 bases, and 12 bases lay between the germline ends. Here the CDR3 DNA reads TGTGCCAGTAGTATATCACCAGAAGCCAATGAAAAACTGTTTTTT. It specifies CASSISPEANEKLFF. The whole variable domain, remainder taken from reference TRBV19 and TRBJ1-4, is DGGITQSPKYLFRKEGQNVTLSCEQNLNHDAMYWYRQDPGQGLRLIYYSQIVNDFQKGDIAEGYSVSREKKESFPLTVTSAQKNPTAFYLCASSISPEANEKLFFGSGTQLSVL.

The rearrangement uses TRBV7-9 and TRBJ1-4; 7 bases align to TRBD1. Germline V CDR1 and CDR2: SEHNR, FQNEAQ (reference sequence). The CDR3 spans 15 residues. V was pared by 4 bases and J by 3 bases, with 5 bases of the junction left unmatched. The CDR3 is CASSSWDSSNEKLFF. DNA for the CDR3: TGTGCCAGCAGCTCGTGGGACAGTTCTAATGAAAAACTGTTTTTT.

This clonotype was seen once. V gene TRBV20-1 combines with J gene TRBJ2-1; TRBD1 aligns across 10 bases. Germline loops: CDR1 DFQATT, CDR2 SNEGSKA (reference sequence). This CDR3 is built from 14 residues. V lost 6 bases and J lost 7; bases outside the gene matches: 9. As DNA, the CDR3 is TGCAGTGCCGTCTCCGGGACAGGGGTTAATGAGCAGTTCTTC. It codes for CSAVSGTGVNEQFF.

The V call is TRBV7-9, the J call TRBJ1-6; the D is unclear. Between the trimmed V and J ends, which lost 1 base and 10 bases, there was a span of 11 bases. The CDR3 consists of 14 residues. Germline assignment: CDR1 SEHNR and CDR2 FQNEAQ (reference sequence). The CDR3 reads CASSLEIVGSPLHF. DNA of the CDR3: TGTGCCAGCAGCTTAGAAATCGTGGGATCACCCCTCCACTTT. The full variable domain, with the rest looked up from reference TRBV7-9 and TRBJ1-6, is DTGVSQNPRHKITKRGQNVTFRCDPISEHNRLYWYRQTLGQGPEFLTYFQNEAQLEKSRLLSDRFSAERPKGSFSTLEIQRTEQGDSAMYLCASSLEIVGSPLHFGNGTRLTVT.